This T cell receptor (beta chain) was sequenced in a study of CD8+ T cells in alopecia areata. The CDR3 loop spans 17 amino acids. CDR1 MGHRA and CDR2 YSYEKL come from the germline V gene. The trim removed 1 base at V and 7 bases at J, leaving 10 bases unmatched. Following RNA extraction, reverse transcription yielded cDNA that acted as the sequencing template. TCRdb keeps only in-frame clones here, not all; method: immunoSEQ multiplex PCR. This table has some 130,000 clones, approximately 48% appearing once. The rearrangement links TRBV4-1 to TRBJ1-6; 7 bases are a match to TRBD1. The source is a human donor with alopecia areata. The specimen was CD8+ T cells sorted from blood, collected at week 0. DNA for the CDR3: TGCGCCAGCAGCCAAGTTCCCCCGGGACAGATCAATTCACCCCTCCACTTT. This gives the protein CASSQVPPGQINSPLHF.